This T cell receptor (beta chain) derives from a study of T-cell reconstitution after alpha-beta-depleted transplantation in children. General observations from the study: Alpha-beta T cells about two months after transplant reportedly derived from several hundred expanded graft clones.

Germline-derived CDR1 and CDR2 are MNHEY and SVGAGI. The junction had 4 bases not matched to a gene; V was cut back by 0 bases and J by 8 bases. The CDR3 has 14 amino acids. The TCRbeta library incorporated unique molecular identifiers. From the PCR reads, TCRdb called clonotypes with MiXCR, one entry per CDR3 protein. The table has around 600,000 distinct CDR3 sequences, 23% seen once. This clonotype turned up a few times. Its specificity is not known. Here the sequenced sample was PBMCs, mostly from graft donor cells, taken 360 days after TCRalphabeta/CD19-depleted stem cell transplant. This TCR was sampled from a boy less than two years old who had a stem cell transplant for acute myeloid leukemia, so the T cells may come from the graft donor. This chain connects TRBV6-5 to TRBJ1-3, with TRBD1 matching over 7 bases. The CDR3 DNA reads TGTGCCAGCAGTTACTCGACAGGGAGTCACACCATATATTTT. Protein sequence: CASSYSTGSHTIYF.